The subject of this entry is one T cell receptor beta chain. It lacks a known antigen. No much larger clone exists at a distance of one base, and base qualities are not known. This sample stems from a study of cytotoxic CD8 clonotypes in ibrutinib-treated CLL (dated by TCRdb to the early 2020s). Notes on the research overall: The cohort was composed of around twelve relapsed/refractory and fewer than 16 treatment-naive patients; IGHV unmutated status was identified in about 17 patients. Partial responses were observed in roughly 25 patients and complete responses in 2; after a median follow-up of about 69 months, remission was maintained in roughly 14 patients and progression was observed in around twelve. Samples at response were collected after a median of about 12 months of treatment, with a range of about 6 to 36 months. Samples averaged roughly 260,000 productive templates and tens of thousands of productive rearrangements. Of the approximately 86 participants in the trial, 26 had longitudinal samples available. Cryopreserved peripheral blood mononuclear cells were obtained prior to treatment, at the time of response, and at either disease progression or sustained remission. Every sample from remission and from progressive disease was obtained while the patients were still on ibrutinib.

The study at large found these results: Clonality increased at ibrutinib response, stayed stable in sustained remission, and fell back toward baseline at progression. Sampling times were not matched between sustained-remission and progressing patients, and lymph node repertoires were not studied. Public clonotypes were rare and either contracted or stayed stable during treatment, and the rise in clonality at ibrutinib response reflected the expansion of private clonotypes. Baseline clonality exceeded that of age-matched healthy donors and correlated strongly with circulating CD8+ T-cell counts.

Compared with germline, V lacks 1 base and J lacks 1 base; bases without a gene match: 8. CDR1 and CDR2, per the germline V gene (reference sequence), are SEHNR and FQNEAQ. The CDR3 covers 18 residues, taking in both the cysteine and the phenylalanine. CDR3 DNA only is kept here, 54 bases in frame from base 1. Each clonotype received, on average, about 10x coverage in deep resolution sequencing performed on a MiSeq, where the target depth lay between 1 in 1 million and 1 in 200,000 T cells. TCR beta libraries were generated with the immunoSEQ hsTCRB Kit. The original pipeline was this. The data were analyzed with ImmunoSEQ Analyzer and ImmunoSEQ Data Assistant, and V, D and J gene assignments followed IMGT definitions. Clonality was computed as one minus normalized Shannon entropy of productive rearrangement frequencies, ranging from 0 to 1. Only overrepresented clonotypes making up at least 0.05% of the repertoire of each patient were included in the public clonotype analysis. Some twelve repertoires from age-matched healthy donors, obtained from immuneACCESS, served as clonality controls. TCRdb mirrors the immuneACCESS table, restricted to in-frame sequences. Some clones are absent from its copies; in checked studies, under half trace to an unresolved V gene, and the reason for the others is unknown. The V and J calls and clone size come from that table; D and trimming were worked out from the DNA. This sample is represented by some 200,000 clones; roughly 73% of them were singletons. Roughly 11% of the sample lies in the top ten.

This sample's time point label indicates: about twelve months on ibrutinib. For TCR beta library preparation, roughly 2 micrograms of genomic DNA were extracted from the cryopreserved PBMCs. Longitudinal blood samples from CLL patients on ibrutinib monotherapy were analyzed using high-throughput TCR beta sequencing. Patients were enrolled in a phase 2 open-label single-center ibrutinib monotherapy trial. The sequence is built from TRBV7-9 and TRBJ2-3, and 10 bases in between align with TRBD2. This receptor was taken from a human donor with chronic lymphocytic leukemia. Sequences were derived from PBMCs, sampled after 12 months of ibrutinib treatment. In nucleotide form, the sequence is TGTGCCAGCAGCTTAGGGCCAGCGGGGGGGCTACGCACAGATACGCAGTATTTT. This codes for CASSLGPAGGLRTDTQYF.